One T cell receptor beta chain is described in this entry. Antigen specificity is unknown. Germline V gene lookup returns CDR1 SGHRS and CDR2 YFSETQ. Trimming cost V 1 base and J 1 base, with 11 bases left between them. The CDR3 consists of 15 residues. The entry originates in a study of cytomegalovirus exposure and HLA in healthy donors. Overall study findings and caveats: Reported findings show TCR beta sequences accurately forecast HLA-A and HLA-B alleles in most subjects. The study recorded 150 to 200 TCR beta chains that were cytomegalovirus-associated.

The PCR made use of 60 Vbeta and 13 Jbeta primers. Some clones are missing from TCRdb's copy, which holds only in-frame ones; the method was immunoSEQ multiplex PCR. The table has 90,000 to 120,000 clones, about three quarters seen once; the top ten hold 5.8%. This receptor was obtained from a man in his fifties or sixties in good health and CMV-seropositive. Sequencing was done on a sample of PBMCs. The genes are TRBV5-1 and TRBJ1-1; D is unclear. CDR3 amino acids: CASSLSPSWNTEAFF. CDR3 DNA sequence: TGCGCCAGCAGCTTGAGCCCGAGTTGGAACACTGAAGCTTTCTTT.